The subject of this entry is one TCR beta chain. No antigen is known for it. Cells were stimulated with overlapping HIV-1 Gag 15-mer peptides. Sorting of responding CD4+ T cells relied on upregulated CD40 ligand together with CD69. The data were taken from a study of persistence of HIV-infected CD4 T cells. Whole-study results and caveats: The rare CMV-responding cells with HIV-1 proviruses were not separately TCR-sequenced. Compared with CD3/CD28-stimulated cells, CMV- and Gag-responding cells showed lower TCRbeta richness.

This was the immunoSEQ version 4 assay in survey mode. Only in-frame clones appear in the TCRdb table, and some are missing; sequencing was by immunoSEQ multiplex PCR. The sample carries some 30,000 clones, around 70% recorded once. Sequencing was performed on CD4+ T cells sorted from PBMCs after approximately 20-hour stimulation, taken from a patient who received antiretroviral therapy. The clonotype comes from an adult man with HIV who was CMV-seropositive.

Here the CDR3 reads CASSQVGPGYDTQYF. The CDR3, as DNA: TGTGCCAGCAGCCAAGTGGGCCCAGGGTACGATACGCAGTATTTT. The V call is TRBV3-1 (or the pseudogene TRBV3-2), the J call TRBJ2-3, with D possibly TRBD1 on 5 matching bases. The germline gives CDR1 LGHDT, CDR2 YNNKEL (reference sequence). Deletions cut 1 base from V and 6 bases from J, with 14 bases between. This CDR3 comprises 15 residues.